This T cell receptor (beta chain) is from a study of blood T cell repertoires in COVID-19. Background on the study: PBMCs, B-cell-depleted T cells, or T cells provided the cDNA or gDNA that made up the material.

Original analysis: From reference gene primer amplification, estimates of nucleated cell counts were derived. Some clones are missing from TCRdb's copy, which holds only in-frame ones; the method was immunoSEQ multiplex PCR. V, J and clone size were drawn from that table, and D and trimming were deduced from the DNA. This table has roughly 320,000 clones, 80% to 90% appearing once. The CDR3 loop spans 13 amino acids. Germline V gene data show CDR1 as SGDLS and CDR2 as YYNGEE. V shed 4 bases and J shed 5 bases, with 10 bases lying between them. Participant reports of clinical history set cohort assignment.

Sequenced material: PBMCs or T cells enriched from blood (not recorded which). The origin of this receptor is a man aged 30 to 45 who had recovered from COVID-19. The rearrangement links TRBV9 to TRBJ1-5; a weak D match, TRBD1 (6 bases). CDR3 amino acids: CASSSNRDQPQHF. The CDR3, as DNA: TGTGCCAGCAGCTCCAACAGGGATCAGCCCCAGCATTTT.